A selection of T cell receptor delta chains follows, all from one sample in a study of gamma-delta chains in newborns, infants, children. TCRdb redid the clone calls on the reads with CATT. This sample has a few thousand delta-chain clones, with roughly 39% found just once. Sequenced input: blood. The receptor source for this set is a child who received the measles vaccine. The CDR3 runs from the conserved cysteine through the conserved F or W. D genes are given only for firm matches. Not all rows give a size; the values are once, few, many and, for expanded clones, a class.

clone_size,d_call,v_call,j_call,cdr3_aa,cdr3_nt
.,.,TRDV1,TRDJ1,CALGEMAFLLVLGDLYTDKLIF,TGTGCTCTTGGGGAAATGGCCTTCCTACTCGTACTGGGGGACCTGTACACCGATAAACTCATCTTT
few,.,TRDV1,TRDJ1,CALGELNEEGGYTDKLIF,TGTGCTCTTGGGGAACTAAACGAAGAGGGGGGCTACACCGATAAACTCATCTTT
medium-sized,TRDD3,TRDV2,TRDJ3,CACDTIAGGFSSWDTRQMFF,TGTGCCTGTGACACGATTGCTGGGGGCTTTAGCTCCTGGGACACCCGACAGATGTTTTTC
.,.,TRAV29/DV5,TRDJ1,CAASVISGLRVVDKLIF,TGTGCAGCAAGCGTAATATCGGGGTTACGGGTTGTCGATAAACTCATCTTT
medium-sized,.,TRAV29/DV5,TRDJ1,CAASFLPGWGGGSPIDKLIF,TGTGCAGCATCGTTCCTACCGGGGTGGGGTGGGGGATCTCCAATCGATAAACTCATCTTT
.,TRDD3,TRDV3,TRDJ1,CAFKGPSYAKILGDTSTDKPIF,TGTGCCTTTAAGGGGCCGTCCTACGCAAAAATACTGGGGGATACCTCCACCGATAAACCCATCTTT
once,TRDD3,TRDV1,TRDJ1,CALGELDLFPGGYLYTDKLIF,TGTGCTCTTGGGGAACTAGACCTCTTCCCTGGGGGATACCTATACACCGATAAACTCATCTTT
few,TRDD3,TRDV3,TRDJ2,CAFCWGMLTAQLFF,TGTGCCTTTTGCTGGGGGATGCTTACAGCACAACTCTTCTTT
medium-sized,TRDD3,TRDV2,TRDJ3,CACDTVLGDRPWDTRQMFF,TGTGCCTGTGACACAGTACTGGGGGACAGACCCTGGGACACCCGACAGATGTTTTTC
.,.,TRDV1,TRDJ1,CALGELQGGTFNSYTDKLIF,TGCGCTCTTGGGGAACTCCAGGGGGGTACCTTTAACTCGTACACCGATAAACTCATCTTT
.,TRDD3,TRDV1,TRDJ1,CALGGTSYNWGIRGYTDKLIF,TGTGCTCTTGGGGGAACTTCCTACAACTGGGGGATAAGGGGGTACACCGATAAACTCATCTTT
medium-sized,TRDD3,TRDV1,TRDJ3,CALGDILGDKAWDTRQMFF,TGTGCTCTTGGGGATATACTGGGGGATAAGGCCTGGGACACCCGACAGATGTTTTTC
.,TRDD3,TRDV2,TRDJ1,CACDTGVLGDTGTDKLIF,TGTGCCTGTGACACCGGCGTACTGGGGGATACAGGCACCGATAAACTCATCTTT
few,TRDD3,TRDV1,TRDJ1,CALGIWPYWGPHGTDKLIF,TGTGCTCTTGGGATCTGGCCTTACTGGGGGCCCCACGGGACCGATAAACTCATCTTT
.,TRDD3,TRDV1,TRDJ1,CALGVGNFLSTWGIPYTDKLIF,TGTGCTCTTGGGGTCGGGAATTTCCTCTCAACCTGGGGGATACCGTACACCGATAAACTCATCTTT
.,.,TRDV1,TRDJ1,CALGELPGVCPGYTDKLIF,TGTGCTCTTGGGGAACTTCCGGGAGTATGCCCGGGGTACACCGATAAACTCATCTTT
.,.,TRDV1,TRDJ1,CALGELWPLGFPLYTDKLIF,TGTGCTCTTGGGGAACTCTGGCCGCTGGGGTTCCCTTTGTACACCGATAAACTCATCTTT
.,TRDD2,TRDV1,TRDJ1,CALGERERFLQSETDKLIF,TGTGCTCTTGGGGAACGGGAGCGGTTCCTACAGTCTGAGACCGATAAACTCATCTTT
few,TRDD3,TRDV2,TRDJ3,CACDHPSYWGIHWDTRQMFF,TGTGCCTGTGACCACCCCTCGTACTGGGGGATACACTGGGACACCCGACAGATGTTTTTC
.,.,TRDV3,TRDJ1,CALRCGEWMGTYTDKLIF,TGTGCCTTAAGATGCGGGGAGTGGATGGGGACGTACACCGATAAACTCATCTTT
.,TRDD3,TRDV1,TRDJ1,CALGEDPPKSGDRPLYTDKLIF,TGTGCTCTTGGGGAAGACCCTCCTAAATCCGGGGATAGGCCCCTGTACACCGATAAACTCATCTTT
.,TRDD3,TRDV2,TRDJ3,CACDTGGYGSWDTRQMFF,TGTGCCTGTGACACTGGGGGATACGGATCCTGGGACACCCGACAGATGTTTTTC
.,TRDD3,TRDV3,TRDJ1,CALFPFPHAHPLRDTSDKLIF,TGTGCCCTCTTCCCTTTCCCTCACGCGCACCCTTTGAGGGATACCTCGGATAAACTCATCTTT
once,TRDD2,TRDV1,TRDJ1,CALGERERFLQSGTDKLIF,TGTGCTCTTGGGGAACGGGAGCGGTTCCTACAGTCTGGGACCGATAAACTCATCTTT
.,TRDD3,TRDV3,TRDJ1,CAFKGPSYAKILGDTSTDKLIF,TGTGCCTTTAAGGGGCCGTCCTACGCAAAAATACTGGGGGATACCTCCACCGATAAACTCATCTTT
.,.,TRDV1,TRDJ1,CALGERMSDKLIF,TGCGCTCTTGGGGAACGTATGTCCGATAAACTCATCTTT
few,TRDD3,TRDV1,TRDJ1,CALGERSPGGRDLDKLIF,TGTGCTCTTGGGGAACGCAGTCCTGGGGGACGCGACCTCGATAAACTCATCTTT